The 9 T cell receptor beta chains reported below all come from one sample, sequenced in a study of PD-L1 blockade in urothelial cancer (dated by TCRdb to between 2016 and 2019). The time point label, read with the paper, signifies: peripheral blood 6 weeks after treatment start. Library preparation employed the immunoSEQ multiplex PCR assay. TCRdb carries this immuneACCESS record with in-frame sequences only. Its versions omit some clonotypes, under half of them owing to an unresolved V gene in the studies checked, with the rest unexplained. Within this sample are about 29,000 clones, with 80% to 85% of them counted one time only. The ten largest make up under 3% of the sample. Sample: PBMCs, taken around atezolizumab (anti-PD-L1) treatment. The source of these receptors is a man in his 70s with urothelial cancer.

The chain couples TRBV4-3 to TRBJ2-1; TRBD2 matches at 7 bases. Germline V gene data show CDR1 as LGHNA and CDR2 as YSLEER. Trimming cost V 0 bases and J 3 bases; bases outside gene matches: 5. The CDR3 consists of 16 residues. The CDR3 protein is CASSQDWTGGYNEQFF. CDR3 sequence (DNA): TGCGCCAGCAGCCAAGATTGGACGGGAGGCTACAATGAGCAGTTCTTC.

V usage is TRBV6-5 and J usage is TRBJ1-2; tentatively, D is TRBD1 (5 bases). The V end was cut by 7 bases, the J end by 4 bases, with 10 bases between. CDR3 length: 12 residues. CDR1 is MNHEY and CDR2 is SVGAGI in the germline V gene. The CDR3 DNA reads TGTGCCAGCACTGACAGTGGCTATGGCTACACCTTC. Encoded protein: CASTDSGYGYTF.

The CDR3 nucleotides read TGTGCCAGCAGCGCGGCGGGACGGATGAACACTGAAGCTTTCTTT. It codes for CASSAAGRMNTEAFF. This rearrangement joins TRBV5-6 to TRBJ1-1; D perhaps matches TRBD1 (5 bases). V lost 4 bases and J 0 bases, leaving 13 bases between the germline ends. The germline V gene has CDR1 SGHDT and CDR2 YYEEEE. The CDR3 consists of 15 residues.

The chain carries TRBV9 and TRBJ2-6; 8 bases match TRBD2. V lost 7 bases to trimming and J lost 0 bases; unmatched junction nucleotides: 9. This CDR3 is built from 17 residues. CDR1 SGDLS and CDR2 YYNGEE come from the germline V gene. The DNA of the CDR3 is TGTGCCAGCCACGGGGGGGCAAGCCCCTCTGGGGCCAACGTCCTGACTTTC. Translation gives CASHGGASPSGANVLTF.

This sequence joins TRBV11-3 and TRBJ2-3; D remains ambiguous. V lost 2 bases and J 3 bases, leaving 6 bases between the germline ends. Germline CDR1 reads SGHNT; CDR2 reads YENEEA. The CDR3 spans 13 residues. The CDR3 sequence: CASSLLATDTQYF. The CDR3, as DNA: TGTGCCAGCAGCTTACTGGCAACAGATACGCAGTATTTT.

The chain recombines TRBV6-4 with TRBJ1-1; 8 nucleotides agree with TRBD1. Trimming at V came to 2 bases and at J to 4 bases, leaving 3 bases not matched to a gene. Germline-derived CDR1 and CDR2 are MRHNA and SNTAGT. CDR3 size: 14 residues. The CDR3 is CASSDTDRGTEAFF. For the CDR3, the DNA is TGTGCCAGCAGTGACACAGACAGGGGCACTGAAGCTTTCTTT.

CDR3 bases: TGCGCCAGCAGCTTGGGACTAGCGGATTCCAAAAACATTCAGTACTTC. The encoded protein is CASSLGLADSKNIQYF. The genes are TRBV5-1 and TRBJ2-4; 9 nucleotides match TRBD2. The germline gives CDR1 SGHRS, CDR2 YFSETQ. Trimming took 0 bases from V and 2 from J; bases not matched to a gene: 3. This CDR3 spans 16 amino acids.

The chain uses TRBV14 and TRBJ2-7; TRBD2 might be the D (6 bases). Germline CDR1 reads SGHDN; CDR2 reads FVKESK. The CDR3 runs 16 residues. Trimming removed 5 bases at V and 3 bases at J, with 20 bases between. This CDR3 is CASSSLLAPVGYEQYF. Here the CDR3 DNA reads TGTGCCAGCAGCTCCCTTCTAGCGCCCGTTGGCTACGAGCAGTACTTC.

V is TRBV19 and J is TRBJ2-5, with D perhaps matching TRBD1 (6 bases). Trimming cost V 4 bases and J 5 bases, with 17 bases left between them. Germline lookup yields CDR1 LNHDA and CDR2 SQIVND (reference sequence). The CDR3 loop spans 15 amino acids. CDR3 bases: TGTGCCAGTAGTACCGGGGACACCGCCAGGGAGACCCAGTACTTC. Amino acids: CASSTGDTARETQYF.